The clone carrying this TCR beta chain was found a few times. The target antigen is unknown. V lost 5 bases to trimming and J lost 0 bases, with 13 bases between them. The CDR3 contains 16 residues. CDR1 is SGHTA, CDR2 FQGNSA, per germline. Only one heparinised blood draw was taken per donor, and its volume averaged around 100 mL. The data derive from a study of beta chain features in type 1 diabetes. Study in general: Summed over all samples, the examined sorted cells came to some 99 million.

Whole-study results and caveats: In patients and controls equally, PCR might favor templates that are shorter.

Since all of the isolated RNA was reverse transcribed, expressed TCRB transcripts were what got sequenced. Assay: immunoSEQ multiplex PCR; the TCRdb copy retains only in-frame clones and omits some. This table has under 900,000 clones, 15% to 20% appearing once. The J gene is TRBJ2-2, the V gene TRBV7-2; weak D call: TRBD2 (5 bases). The TCR was taken from a woman younger than 30 in good health. The specimen was naive CD4+ T cells from blood. The CDR3 sequence is CASSPRSGTNTGELFF. CDR3 coding DNA: TGTGCCAGCAGCCCCAGGAGCGGAACGAACACCGGGGAGCTGTTTTTT.